The present T cell receptor beta chain was sequenced within a study of patients and donors after allogeneic stem cell transplantation (dated by TCRdb to 2019 to 2021). This clonotype showed up just a few times. Its cognate antigen has yet to be identified. Base qualities were left out, and no much larger clone turns up one base away. Library method: RT-PCR. TCRdb names NextSeq 550 as the instrument used. TCRdb itself trimmed the public reads at Q25 with fastp, ran MiXCR and retained productive beta chains. Identical CDR3 protein sequences are pooled into one entry, listed with their most common genes and DNA. This sample lists around 82,000 distinct CDR3 sequences; 4% to 5% were detected once. The ten largest clones capture 2.6% of the sample. V trim: 4 bases; J trim: 5 bases; unmatched bases: 5. CDR1 and CDR2 are drawn from the germline V gene: MDHEN, SYDVKM. Taken from cysteine to phenylalanine, the CDR3 has 14 residues. Just CDR3 DNA is preserved here, 42 bases in frame from base 1.

The chain is encoded by TRBV28 joined to TRBJ2-7; TRBD2 matches 10 bases in the middle. The sequenced sample was blood, either unsorted or a sorted T cell fraction (not recorded which). The TCR originated in a human donor who was either an allogeneic HSCT recipient or a stem cell or donor lymphocyte infusion donor (not recorded which). It is not recorded whose cells these are; they may come from a transplant donor. The DNA sequence follows: TGTGCCAGCAGTTCAGCGGGAGGGTCTCACGAGCAGTACTTC. Translation gives CASSSAGGSHEQYF.